These 12 T cell receptor beta chains were all obtained from the same sample, sequenced in a study of shared clonotypes between healthy human individuals. Produced via immunoSEQ multiplex PCR; TCRdb's table is partial and in-frame only. Of about 2.4 million clones in the sample, just over 90% were seen once. Sequenced: naive CD4+ T cells sorted from blood. Subset here: CD45RA+ positively selected. Every receptor here comes from a man younger than 35 in good health.

This chain links TRBV28 with TRBJ2-3; TRBD1 matches 8 bases. The CDR3 runs 14 residues. Germline-derived CDR1 and CDR2 are MDHEN and SYDVKM. The V gene end was trimmed by 6 bases and the J gene end by 5 bases; junction bases not matched to a gene: 7. The CDR3, as DNA: TGTGCCAGCAGCCGAACAGGGGGAAGAGATACGCAGTATTTT. It is translated as CASSRTGGRDTQYF.

The genes are TRBV29-1 and TRBJ1-4; D perhaps matches TRBD1 (5 bases). V lost 2 bases, J lost 5 bases, and 9 bases lay in between. The CDR3 consists of 13 residues. CDR1 and CDR2 (germline): SQVTM, ANQGSEA. The CDR3 is CSVERAGNEKLFF. For the CDR3, the DNA is TGCAGCGTTGAAAGAGCAGGGAATGAAAAACTGTTTTTT.

The table lists this clone with a few counts. The chain employs TRBV2 and TRBJ1-1, with D tentatively TRBD1 (5 bases). The CDR3 runs 10 residues. The ends were cut back, 7 bases at V and 11 bases at J, with 11 bases in the middle. Per the germline V gene, CDR1 is SNHLY and CDR2 is FYNNEI. The CDR3 loop is CASKQVRAFF. For the CDR3, the DNA is TGTGCCAGCAAACAGGTCCGGGCTTTCTTT.

CDR3 bases: TGTGCCAGCAGTTCGACGGCTTACTCTGGAAACACCATATATTTT. This codes for CASSSTAYSGNTIYF. This chain links TRBV28 with TRBJ1-3; D unclear. Between the trimmed V and J ends, which lost 4 bases and 0 bases, there was a span of 10 bases. In germline, CDR1 is MDHEN, CDR2 SYDVKM. The CDR3 sequence is 15 residues long.

The chain links TRBV19 to TRBJ2-2; D may be TRBD1 or TRBD2 (5 bases each). Germline assignment: CDR1 LNHDA and CDR2 SQIVND (reference sequence). The CDR3 covers 14 residues. Trimming shortened V by 6 bases and J by 4 bases, and 12 bases separated the two germline ends. The DNA of the CDR3 is TGTGCCAGTAGCCCGGGACCGAGCACCGGGGAGCTGTTTTTT. Its translation: CASSPGPSTGELFF.

The chain recombines TRBV5-1 with TRBJ1-1; unclear D gene. The V end lost 3 bases, the J end lost 1 base, and 10 bases lay between the germline ends. The CDR3 is 14 amino acids. Germline V gene lookup returns CDR1 SGHRS and CDR2 YFSETQ. The CDR3, as DNA: TGCGCCAGCAGCTCAAATGGGGAGAACACTGAAGCTTTCTTT. Translated: CASSSNGENTEAFF. The variable domain in full, completed from reference TRBV5-1 and TRBJ1-1, reads KAGVTQTPRYLIKTRGQQVTLSCSPISGHRSVSWYQQTPGQGLQFLFEYFSETQRNKGNFPGRFSGRQFSNSRSEMNVSTLELGDSALYLCASSSNGENTEAFFGQGTRLTVV.

V gene TRBV15 combines with J gene TRBJ2-7; TRBD2 aligns across 7 bases. The CDR3 contains 15 residues. CDR1 and CDR2 from the germline V gene are LNHNV and YYDKDF (reference sequence). Germline trimming cut 4 bases from V and 3 bases from J; bases unmatched to any gene: 9. The CDR3 DNA follows: TGTGCCACCAGCACCCCTGTCGGGGGGAACTACGAGCAGTACTTC. Translation gives CATSTPVGGNYEQYF.

V usage is TRBV28 and J usage is TRBJ2-2; maybe TRBD2 (6 bases). Germline CDR1 reads MDHEN; CDR2 reads SYDVKM. The V end was cut by 3 bases, the J end by 0 bases, with 11 bases between. The CDR3 is made up of 16 amino acids. The CDR3 nucleotides read TGTGCCAGCAGTTTCCTTCGGGGGACGAACACCGGGGAGCTGTTTTTT. Residues: CASSFLRGTNTGELFF.

With regard to this clone: The sample contains more than one DNA sequence encoding this CDR3. The V call is TRBV2, the J call TRBJ2-2, with a tentative D call TRBD2 (6 bases). The CDR3 spans 14 residues. The germline CDR1 and CDR2 sequences are SNHLY and FYNNEI. Trimming left V 0 bases short and J 5 bases short, with 7 bases between. This CDR3 reads CASSEAGGTGELFF. For the CDR3, the DNA is TGTGCCAGCAGTGAAGCAGGAGGGACCGGGGAGCTGTTTTTT.

This chain links TRBV28 with TRBJ1-4; 8 bases are shared with TRBD1. Looked up from germline, CDR1 is MDHEN and CDR2 is SYDVKM. The CDR3 spans 15 residues. The V segment lost 5 bases and the J segment 4 bases; nucleotides outside the gene matches: 6. Here the CDR3 DNA reads TGTGCCAGCAGTCAGACAGGGGCTCTTAATGAAAAACTGTTTTTT. This gives the protein CASSQTGALNEKLFF. Drawing the rest from reference TRBV28 and TRBJ1-4, the complete variable domain is DVKVTQSSRYLVKRTGEKVFLECVQDMDHENMFWYRQDPGLGLRLIYFSYDVKMKEKGDIPEGYSVSREKKERFSLILESASTNQTSMYLCASSQTGALNEKLFFGSGTQLSVL.

The chain is built from TRBV10-3 and TRBJ1-2; 11 bases are shared with TRBD1. In germline, CDR1 is ENHRY, CDR2 SYGVKD. Trimming removed 6 bases from V and 3 bases from J; junction bases left unmatched: 9. The CDR3 sequence is 16 residues long. The CDR3 region has the DNA TGTGCCATCAGCCGGGACAGGGGGGCTGTGGACTATGGCTACACCTTC. Translation: CAISRDRGAVDYGYTF.

The chain links TRBV7-2 to TRBJ1-1, with a tentative D call TRBD1 (5 bases). Trimming cost V 2 bases and J 7 bases, with 17 bases left between them. This CDR3 comprises 15 residues. Germline lookup yields CDR1 SGHTA and CDR2 FQGNSA. As DNA, the CDR3 is TGTGCCAGCAGCTTAATAGGAGTAGGCCAGGGTGAAGCTTTCTTT. It encodes CASSLIGVGQGEAFF.